This T cell receptor beta chain was observed in a study of T-cell reconstitution after alpha-beta-depleted transplantation in children. The V end was cut by 4 bases, the J end by 4 bases, with 14 bases between. The CDR3 loop spans 15 amino acids. CDR1 and CDR2 from the germline V gene are SGDLS and YYNGEE. Preparing the TCRbeta library involved the use of unique molecular identifiers. TCRdb redid the calling of the PCR reads with MiXCR, one entry per CDR3 protein. The sample lists about 360,000 distinct CDR3 sequences; more than 10% were seen once. This specimen was PBMCs, taken from the stem cell graft. The receptor comes from a human donor who donated a stem cell graft to a child with Fanconi anemia. The chain uses TRBV9 and TRBJ2-2; D perhaps matches TRBD2 (5 bases). The CDR3 bases are TGTGCCAGCAGCCGTGAGGGATCGGGCACCGGGGAGCTGTTTTTT. It translates to CASSREGSGTGELFF.